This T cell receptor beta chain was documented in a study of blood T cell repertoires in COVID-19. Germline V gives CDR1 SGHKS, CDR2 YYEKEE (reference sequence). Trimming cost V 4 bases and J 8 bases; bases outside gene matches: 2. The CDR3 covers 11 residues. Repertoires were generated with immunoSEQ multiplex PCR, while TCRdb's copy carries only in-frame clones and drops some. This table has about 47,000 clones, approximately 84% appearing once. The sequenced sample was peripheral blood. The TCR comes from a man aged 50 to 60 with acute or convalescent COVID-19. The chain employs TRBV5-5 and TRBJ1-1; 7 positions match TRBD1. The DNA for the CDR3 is TGTGCCAGCAGCAGGGACAGCGAAGCTTTCTTT. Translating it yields CASSRDSEAFF.